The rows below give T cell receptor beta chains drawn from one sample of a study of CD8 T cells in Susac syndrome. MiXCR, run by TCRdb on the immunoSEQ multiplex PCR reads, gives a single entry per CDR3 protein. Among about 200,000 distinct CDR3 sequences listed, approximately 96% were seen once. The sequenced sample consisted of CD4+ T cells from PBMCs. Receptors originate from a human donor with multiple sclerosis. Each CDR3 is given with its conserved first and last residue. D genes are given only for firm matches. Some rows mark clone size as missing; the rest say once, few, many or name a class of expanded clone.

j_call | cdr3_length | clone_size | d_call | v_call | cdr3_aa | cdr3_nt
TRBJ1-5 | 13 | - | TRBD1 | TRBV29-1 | CSVSYRGREPQHF | TGCAGCGTTAGCTACAGGGGACGGGAGCCCCAGCATTTT
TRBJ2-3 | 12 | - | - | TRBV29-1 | CSVYTTADTQYF | TGCAGCGTTTACACAACCGCAGATACGCAGTATTTT
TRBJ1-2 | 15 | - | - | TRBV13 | CASSLGGGRDGGYTF | TGTGCCAGCAGCCTCGGGGGAGGGCGTGACGGTGGCTACACCTTC
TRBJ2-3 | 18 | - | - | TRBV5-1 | CASSLGGSRGPRSDTQYF | TGCGCCAGCAGCTTGGGTGGTTCCCGGGGCCCCCGGTCAGATACGCAGTATTTT
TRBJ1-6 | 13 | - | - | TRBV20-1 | CSARDRFQSPLHF | TGCAGTGCTAGAGATAGGTTTCAGTCACCCCTCCACTTT
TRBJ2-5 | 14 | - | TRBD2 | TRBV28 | CASTSGGNQETQYF | TGTGCCAGCACCTCGGGGGGAAATCAAGAGACCCAGTACTTC
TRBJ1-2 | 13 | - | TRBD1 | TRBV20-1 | CSAATTGFYGYTF | TGCAGTGCGGCCACGACAGGGTTCTATGGCTACACCTTC
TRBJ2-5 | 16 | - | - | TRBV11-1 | CASSLLDWTRGETQYF | TGTGCCAGCAGCTTACTGGATTGGACCAGAGGGGAGACCCAGTACTTC
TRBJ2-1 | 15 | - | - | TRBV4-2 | CASSQDLQGIDEQFF | TGTGCCAGCAGCCAAGATTTGCAGGGGATCGATGAGCAGTTCTTC
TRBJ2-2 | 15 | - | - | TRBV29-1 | CSAWDGASNTGELFF | TGCAGCGCATGGGATGGAGCATCGAACACCGGGGAGCTGTTTTTT
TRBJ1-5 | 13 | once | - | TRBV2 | CASSEEARQPQHF | TGTGCCAGCAGTGAAGAGGCTAGGCAGCCCCAGCATTTT
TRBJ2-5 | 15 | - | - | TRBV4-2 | CASSHPDNGRETQYF | TGTGCCAGCAGCCACCCAGACAACGGGCGAGAGACCCAGTACTTC
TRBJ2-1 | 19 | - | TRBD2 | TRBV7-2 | CASSPRDPRPAGGINEQFF | TGTGCCAGCAGCCCTAGGGACCCCCGGCCAGCGGGGGGTATAAATGAGCAGTTCTTC
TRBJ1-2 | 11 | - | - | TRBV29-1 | CSVEGPLDYTF | TGCAGCGTTGAAGGACCATTGGACTACACCTTC
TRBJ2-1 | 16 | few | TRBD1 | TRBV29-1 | CSSTSRDRDSYNEQFF | TGCAGCTCCACGTCCCGGGACAGGGATTCCTACAATGAGCAGTTCTTC
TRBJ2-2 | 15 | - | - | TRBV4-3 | CASSQTGRSTGELFF | TGCGCCAGCAGCCAAACAGGGAGGTCTACCGGGGAGCTGTTTTTT
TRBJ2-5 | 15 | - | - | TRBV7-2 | CASSLRLGRQETQYF | TGTGCCAGCAGCTTAAGGCTAGGGAGACAAGAGACCCAGTACTTC
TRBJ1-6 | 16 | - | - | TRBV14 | CASSRSGVGLGSPLHF | TGTGCCAGCAGCCGCAGCGGGGTAGGTCTCGGTTCACCCCTCCACTTT
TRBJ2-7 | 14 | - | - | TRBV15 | CATSRQTGSYEQYF | TGTGCCACCAGCAGACAAACAGGATCCTACGAGCAGTACTTC
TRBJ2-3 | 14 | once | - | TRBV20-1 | CSASTTSGRDTQYF | TGCAGTGCTAGTACCACCTCCGGCCGGGATACGCAGTATTTT
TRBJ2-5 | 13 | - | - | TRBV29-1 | CSVERGHRETQYF | TGCAGCGTTGAACGGGGGCATAGGGAGACCCAGTACTTC
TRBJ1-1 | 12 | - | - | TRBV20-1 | CSAGKSNTEAFF | TGCAGTGCAGGGAAGTCGAACACTGAAGCTTTCTTT
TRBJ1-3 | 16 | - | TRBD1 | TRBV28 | CASSSGGLGSGNTIYF | TGTGCCAGCAGTTCAGGGGGACTAGGCTCTGGAAACACCATATATTTT
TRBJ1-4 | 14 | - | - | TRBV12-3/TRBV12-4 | CASTPGTRSRKLFF | TGTGCCAGCACCCCAGGGACACGGTCGAGGAAACTGTTTTTT
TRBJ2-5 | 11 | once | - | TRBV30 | CAWSIAETQYF | TGTGCCTGGAGTATTGCAGAGACCCAGTACTTC
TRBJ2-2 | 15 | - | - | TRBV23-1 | CASSQSRQYTGELFF | TGCGCCAGCAGTCAATCCAGGCAATACACCGGGGAGCTGTTTTTT
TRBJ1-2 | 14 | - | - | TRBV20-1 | CSARARGSGYGYTF | TGCAGTGCTAGAGCACGGGGGAGCGGCTATGGCTACACCTTC
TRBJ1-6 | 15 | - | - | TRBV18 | CASSPGQIYNSPLHF | TGTGCCAGCTCACCGGGACAAATCTATAATTCACCCCTCCACTTT
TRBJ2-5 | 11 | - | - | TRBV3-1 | CASSSRATQYF | TGTGCCAGCAGTTCCAGGGCAACCCAGTACTTC
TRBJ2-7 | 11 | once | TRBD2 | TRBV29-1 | CSVASGAEQYF | TGCAGCGTTGCTAGCGGGGCCGAGCAGTACTTC
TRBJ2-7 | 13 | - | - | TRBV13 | CASSLVSDYEQYF | TGTGCCAGCAGCTTAGTTAGCGACTACGAGCAGTACTTC
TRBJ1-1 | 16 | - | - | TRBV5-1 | CASSLDSQLPNTEAFF | TGCGCCAGCAGCTTGGACTCCCAGCTACCGAACACTGAAGCTTTCTTT
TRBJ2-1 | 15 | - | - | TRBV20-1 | CSARDPGTGYNEQFF | TGCAGTGCTAGAGACCCAGGGACCGGCTACAATGAGCAGTTCTTC
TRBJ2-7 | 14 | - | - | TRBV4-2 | CASSQDRESYEQYF | TGTGCCAGCAGCCAAGACCGGGAATCCTACGAGCAGTACTTC
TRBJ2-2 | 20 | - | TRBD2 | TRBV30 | CAWMGIRGLGNLPHTGELFF | TGTGCCTGGATGGGGATTCGGGGACTAGGGAACCTACCCCACACCGGGGAGCTGTTTTTT
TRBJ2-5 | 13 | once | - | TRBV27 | CASTARRTETQYF | TGTGCCAGCACCGCCAGGCGGACGGAGACCCAGTACTTC
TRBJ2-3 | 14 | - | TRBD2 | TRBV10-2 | CASRGLVSTDTQYF | TGCGCCAGCAGGGGACTAGTTAGTACAGATACGCAGTATTTT
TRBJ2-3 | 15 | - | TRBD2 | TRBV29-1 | CSVEARAGNTDTQYF | TGCAGCGTTGAAGCCAGAGCGGGGAACACAGATACGCAGTATTTT
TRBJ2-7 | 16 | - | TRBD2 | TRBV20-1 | CSFLAGLAGGPYEQYF | TGCAGCTTCTTAGCGGGACTAGCGGGGGGGCCGTACGAGCAGTACTTC
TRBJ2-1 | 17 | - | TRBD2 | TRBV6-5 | CASSYSPPSGFYNEQFF | TGTGCCAGCAGTTACTCCCCCCCTAGCGGGTTTTACAATGAGCAGTTCTTC
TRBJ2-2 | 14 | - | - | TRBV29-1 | CSVEFYWNTGELFF | TGCAGCGTTGAATTCTACTGGAACACCGGGGAGCTGTTTTTT
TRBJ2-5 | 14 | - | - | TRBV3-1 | CASSQNRAQETQYF | TGTGCCAGCAGCCAAAACAGGGCCCAGGAGACCCAGTACTTC
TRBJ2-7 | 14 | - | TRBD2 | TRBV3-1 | CASSQGGKKYEQYF | TGTGCCAGCAGCCAGGGGGGGAAGAAGTACGAGCAGTACTTC
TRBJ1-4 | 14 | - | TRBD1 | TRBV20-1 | CSANQGATNEKLFF | TGCAGTGCAAACCAGGGGGCGACTAATGAAAAACTGTTTTTT
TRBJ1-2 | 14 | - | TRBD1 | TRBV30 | CAWRRTGGAYGYTF | TGTGCCTGGAGACGGACAGGGGGCGCGTATGGCTACACCTTC
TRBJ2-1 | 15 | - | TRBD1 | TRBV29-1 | CSVEGWDRGDNEQFF | TGCAGCGTAGAGGGGTGGGACAGGGGGGACAATGAGCAGTTCTTC
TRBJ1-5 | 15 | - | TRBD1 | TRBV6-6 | CASSSGTDSNQPQHF | TGTGCCAGCAGTTCCGGGACAGATAGCAATCAGCCCCAGCATTTT
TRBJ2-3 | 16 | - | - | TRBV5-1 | CASSKPGLRGADTQYF | TGCGCCAGCAGCAAACCGGGGTTACGTGGAGCAGATACGCAGTATTTT
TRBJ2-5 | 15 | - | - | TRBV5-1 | CASSLAASHQETQYF | TGCGCCAGCAGCTTGGCAGCGAGCCATCAAGAGACCCAGTACTTC
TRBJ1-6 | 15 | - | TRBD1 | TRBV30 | CAWSVGQVGNSPLHF | TGTGCCTGGAGTGTTGGACAGGTGGGGAATTCACCCCTCCACTTT
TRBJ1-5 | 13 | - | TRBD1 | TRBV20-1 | CSAQGQGNQPQHF | TGCAGTGCCCAAGGACAGGGGAATCAGCCCCAGCATTTT
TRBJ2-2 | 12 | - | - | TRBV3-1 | CASRQYTGELFF | TGTGCCAGCAGGCAGTACACCGGGGAGCTGTTTTTT
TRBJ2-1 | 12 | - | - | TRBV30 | CAWEAGHNEQFF | TGTGCCTGGGAGGCGGGGCACAATGAGCAGTTCTTC
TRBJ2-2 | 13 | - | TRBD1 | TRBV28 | CASRQGTSGELFF | TGTGCCAGCCGACAGGGGACATCCGGGGAGCTGTTTTTT
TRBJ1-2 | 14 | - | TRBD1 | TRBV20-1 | CSAKGQKLTHGYTF | TGCAGTGCTAAGGGACAGAAGTTAACCCATGGCTACACCTTC
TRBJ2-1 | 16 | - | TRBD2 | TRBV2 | CASRKLAGGSYNEQFF | TGTGCCAGCAGGAAACTAGCGGGGGGGTCCTACAATGAGCAGTTCTTC
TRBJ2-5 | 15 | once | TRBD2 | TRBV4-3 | CASSQRTSGEETQYF | TGCGCCAGCAGCCAAAGGACTAGCGGGGAAGAGACCCAGTACTTC
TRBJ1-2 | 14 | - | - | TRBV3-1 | CASSLTPGTYGYTF | TGTGCCAGCAGCCTGACGCCGGGGACCTATGGCTACACCTTC